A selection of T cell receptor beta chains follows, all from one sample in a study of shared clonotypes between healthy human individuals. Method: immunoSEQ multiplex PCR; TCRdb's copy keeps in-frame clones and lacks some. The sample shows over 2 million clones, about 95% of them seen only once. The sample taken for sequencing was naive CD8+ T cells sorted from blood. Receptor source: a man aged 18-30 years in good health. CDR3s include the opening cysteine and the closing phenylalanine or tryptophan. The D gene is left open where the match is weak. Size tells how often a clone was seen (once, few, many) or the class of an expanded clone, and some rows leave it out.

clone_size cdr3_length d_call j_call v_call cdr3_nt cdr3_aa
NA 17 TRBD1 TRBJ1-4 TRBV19 TGTGCCAGTAGCGAGGGACAGGGGAGCGACCAGAATGAAAAACTGTTTTTT CASSEGQGSDQNEKLFF
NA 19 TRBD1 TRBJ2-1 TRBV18 TGTGCCAGCTCAGAACCGGGACAGCGGACGGAGAGCTCCTACAATGAGCAGTTCTTC CASSEPGQRTESSYNEQFF
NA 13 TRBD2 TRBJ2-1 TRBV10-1 TGCGCCACCAGGACTAGATCCTACAATGAGCAGTTCTTC CATRTRSYNEQFF
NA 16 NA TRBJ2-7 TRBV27 TGTGCCAGCAGTTTATTAGGTCCCGGGTCATCCTACGAGCAGTACTTC CASSLLGPGSSYEQYF
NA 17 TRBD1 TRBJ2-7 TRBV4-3 TGCGCCAGCAGCCAAGGCCTAGGGACAGGCGGCGGGTACGAGCAGTACTTC CASSQGLGTGGGYEQYF
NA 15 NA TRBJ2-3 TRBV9 TGTGCCAGCAGCGATATGACCCAAGGTGCAGATACGCAGTATTTT CASSDMTQGADTQYF
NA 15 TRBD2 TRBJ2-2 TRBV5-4 TGTGCCAGCAGCTATTACGGGGGAGGGACCGGGGAGCTGTTTTTT CASSYYGGGTGELFF
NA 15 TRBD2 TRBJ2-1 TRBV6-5 TGTGCCAGCAGTCTAGCGGGAGTCCTTTTGGATGAGCAGTTCTTC CASSLAGVLLDEQFF
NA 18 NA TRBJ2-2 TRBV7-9 TGTGCCAGCAGCTTAGGGGGACACGGTGGCGGTGGTACCGGGGAGCTGTTTTTT CASSLGGHGGGGTGELFF
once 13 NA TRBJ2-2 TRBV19 TGTGCCAGTAGTATAGATAACACCGGGGAGCTGTTTTTT CASSIDNTGELFF
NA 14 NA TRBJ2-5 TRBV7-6 TGTGCCAGCAGCTTAGGACAGACCCAAGAGACCCAGTACTTC CASSLGQTQETQYF
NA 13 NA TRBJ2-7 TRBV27 TGTGCCAGCAGTTTATCGGTAATCAACGAGCAGTACTTC CASSLSVINEQYF
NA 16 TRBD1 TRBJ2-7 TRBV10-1 TGCGCCAGCAGTGACCTTTCCGGGACAGGGGTCTCCGAGCAGTACTTC CASSDLSGTGVSEQYF
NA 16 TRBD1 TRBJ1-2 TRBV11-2 TGTGCCAGCAGCTTAGTGACCTTTGGACAGGGCTATGGCTACACCTTC CASSLVTFGQGYGYTF
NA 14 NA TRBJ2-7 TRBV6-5 TGTGCCAGCAATCCCAACGGACCTTCCTACGAGCAGTACTTC CASNPNGPSYEQYF
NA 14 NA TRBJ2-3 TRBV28 TGTGCCAGCAGTTTCGAGGCCGGCCCAGATACGCAGTATTTT CASSFEAGPDTQYF